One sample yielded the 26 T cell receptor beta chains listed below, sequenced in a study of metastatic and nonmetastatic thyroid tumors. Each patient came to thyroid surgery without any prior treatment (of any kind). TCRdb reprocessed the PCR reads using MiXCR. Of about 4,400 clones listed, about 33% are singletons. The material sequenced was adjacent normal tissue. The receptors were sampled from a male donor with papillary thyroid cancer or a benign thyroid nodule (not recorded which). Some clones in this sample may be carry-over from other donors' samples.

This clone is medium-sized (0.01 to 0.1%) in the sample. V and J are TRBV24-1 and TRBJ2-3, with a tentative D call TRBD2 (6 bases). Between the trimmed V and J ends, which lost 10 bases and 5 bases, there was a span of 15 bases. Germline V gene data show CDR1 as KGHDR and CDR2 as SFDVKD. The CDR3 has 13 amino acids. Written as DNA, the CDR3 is TGTGCCACGCAGGGACTGGTCGGAGATACGCAGTATTTT. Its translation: CATQGLVGDTQYF.

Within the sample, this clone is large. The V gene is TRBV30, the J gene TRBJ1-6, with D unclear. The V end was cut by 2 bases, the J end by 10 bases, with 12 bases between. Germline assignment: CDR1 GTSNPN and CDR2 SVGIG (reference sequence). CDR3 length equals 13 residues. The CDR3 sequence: CAWSNGLWSPLHF. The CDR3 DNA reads TGTGCCTGGAGTAACGGGTTGTGGTCACCCCTCCACTTT.

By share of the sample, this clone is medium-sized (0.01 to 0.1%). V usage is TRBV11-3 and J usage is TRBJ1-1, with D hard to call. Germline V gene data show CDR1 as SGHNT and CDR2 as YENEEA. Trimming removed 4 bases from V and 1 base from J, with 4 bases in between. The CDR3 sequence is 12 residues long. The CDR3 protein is CASSYRNTEAFF. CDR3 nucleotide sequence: TGTGCCAGCAGCTATAGGAACACTGAAGCTTTCTTT.

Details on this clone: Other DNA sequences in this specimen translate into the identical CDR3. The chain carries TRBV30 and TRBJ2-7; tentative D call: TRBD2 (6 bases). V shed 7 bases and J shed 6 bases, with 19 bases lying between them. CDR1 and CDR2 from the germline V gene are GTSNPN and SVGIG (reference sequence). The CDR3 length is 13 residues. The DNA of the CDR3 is TGTGCCTACCCTACGGGGGTGATTGGCGAGCAGTACTTC. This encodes CAYPTGVIGEQYF.

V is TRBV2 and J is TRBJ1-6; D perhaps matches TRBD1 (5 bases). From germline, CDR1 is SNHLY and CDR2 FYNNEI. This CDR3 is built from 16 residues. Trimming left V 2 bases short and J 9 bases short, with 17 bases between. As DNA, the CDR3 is TGTGCCAGCAGTGAAACGGGCAGGGCAAGAGGTTCACCCCTCCACTTT. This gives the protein CASSETGRARGSPLHF.

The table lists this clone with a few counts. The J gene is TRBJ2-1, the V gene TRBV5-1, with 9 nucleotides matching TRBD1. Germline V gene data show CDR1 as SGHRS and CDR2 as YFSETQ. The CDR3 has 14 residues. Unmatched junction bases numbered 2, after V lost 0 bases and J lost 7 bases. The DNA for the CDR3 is TGCGCCAGCAGCTTGGAGGACAGGGGTAATGAGCAGTTCTTC. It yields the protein CASSLEDRGNEQFF.

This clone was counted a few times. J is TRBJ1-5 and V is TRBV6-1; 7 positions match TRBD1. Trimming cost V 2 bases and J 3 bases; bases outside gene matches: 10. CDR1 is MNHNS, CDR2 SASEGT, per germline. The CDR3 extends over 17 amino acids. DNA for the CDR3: TGTGCCAGCAGTGAATCAGGGGACAGAGGTTACAATCAGCCCCAGCATTTT. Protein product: CASSESGDRGYNQPQHF.

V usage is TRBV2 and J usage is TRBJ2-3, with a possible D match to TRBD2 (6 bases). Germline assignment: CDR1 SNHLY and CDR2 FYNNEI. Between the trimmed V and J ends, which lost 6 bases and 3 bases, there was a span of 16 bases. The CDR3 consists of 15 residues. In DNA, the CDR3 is TGTGCCAGCAGACCCCGGGACTGGGGAACAGATACGCAGTATTTT. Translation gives CASRPRDWGTDTQYF.

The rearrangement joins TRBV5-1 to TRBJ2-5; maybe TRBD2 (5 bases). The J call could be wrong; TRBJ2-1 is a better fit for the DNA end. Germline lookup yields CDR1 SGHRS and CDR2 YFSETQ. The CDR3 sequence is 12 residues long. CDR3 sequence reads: CASSNDYFEQFF. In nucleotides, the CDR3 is TGCGCCAGCAGCAATGACTACTTTGAGCAGTTCTTC.

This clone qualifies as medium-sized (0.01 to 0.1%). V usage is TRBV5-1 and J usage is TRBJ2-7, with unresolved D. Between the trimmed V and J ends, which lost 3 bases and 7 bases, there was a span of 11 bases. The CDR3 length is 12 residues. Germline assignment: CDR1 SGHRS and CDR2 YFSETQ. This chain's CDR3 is CASSSDSLEQYF. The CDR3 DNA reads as TGCGCCAGCAGCTCAGATAGTTTGGAGCAGTACTTC.

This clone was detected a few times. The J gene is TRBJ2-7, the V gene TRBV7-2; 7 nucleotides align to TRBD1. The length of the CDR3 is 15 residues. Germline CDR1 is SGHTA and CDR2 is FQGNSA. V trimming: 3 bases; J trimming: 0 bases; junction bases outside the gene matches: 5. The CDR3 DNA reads TGTGCCAGCAGCTTCCGGGACAGCCTCTCCTACGAGCAGTACTTC. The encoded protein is CASSFRDSLSYEQYF.

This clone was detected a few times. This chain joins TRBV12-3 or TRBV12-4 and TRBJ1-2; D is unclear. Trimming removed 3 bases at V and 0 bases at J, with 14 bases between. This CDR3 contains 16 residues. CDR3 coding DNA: TGTGCCAGCAGTTTCTCAGGCGGGATTACTAACTATGGCTACACCTTC. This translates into CASSFSGGITNYGYTF.

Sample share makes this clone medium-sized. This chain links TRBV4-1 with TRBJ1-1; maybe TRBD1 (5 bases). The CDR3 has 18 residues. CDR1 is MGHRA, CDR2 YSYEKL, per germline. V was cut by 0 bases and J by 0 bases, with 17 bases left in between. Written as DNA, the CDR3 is TGCGCCAGCAGCCAAGAACGGGCTGTTGCGGGGGTGAACACTGAAGCTTTCTTT. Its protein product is CASSQERAVAGVNTEAFF.

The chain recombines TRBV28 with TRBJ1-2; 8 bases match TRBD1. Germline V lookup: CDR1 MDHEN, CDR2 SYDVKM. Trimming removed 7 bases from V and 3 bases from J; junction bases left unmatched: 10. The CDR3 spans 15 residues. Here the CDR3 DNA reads TGTGCCAGCAATCCTTCAGGGGGCCTCGACTATGGCTACACCTTC. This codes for CASNPSGGLDYGYTF.

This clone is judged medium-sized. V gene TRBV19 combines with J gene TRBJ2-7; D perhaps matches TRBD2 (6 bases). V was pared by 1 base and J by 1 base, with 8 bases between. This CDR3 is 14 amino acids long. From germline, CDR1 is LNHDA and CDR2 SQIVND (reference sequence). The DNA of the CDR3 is TGTGCCAGTAGTATAGGGAGGGCTTCCTACGAGCAGTACTTC. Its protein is CASSIGRASYEQYF.

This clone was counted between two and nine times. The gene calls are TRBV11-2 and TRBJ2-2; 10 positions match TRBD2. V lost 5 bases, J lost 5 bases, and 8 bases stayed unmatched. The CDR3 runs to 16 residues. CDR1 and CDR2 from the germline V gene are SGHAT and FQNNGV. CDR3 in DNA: TGTGCCAGCAGCCAGAAAGCGGGAGGGACGACCGGGGAGCTGTTTTTT. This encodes CASSQKAGGTTGELFF.

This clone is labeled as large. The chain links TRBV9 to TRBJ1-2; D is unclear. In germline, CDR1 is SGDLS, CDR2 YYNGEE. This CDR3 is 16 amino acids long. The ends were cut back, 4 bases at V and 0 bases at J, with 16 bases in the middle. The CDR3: CASSPLVHSSNYGYTF. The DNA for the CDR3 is TGTGCCAGCAGCCCACTGGTACACTCTTCTAACTATGGCTACACCTTC.

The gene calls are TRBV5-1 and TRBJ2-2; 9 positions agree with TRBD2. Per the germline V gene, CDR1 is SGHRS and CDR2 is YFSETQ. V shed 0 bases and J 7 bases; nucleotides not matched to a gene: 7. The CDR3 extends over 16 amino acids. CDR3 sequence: CASSLGSSGEIGELFF. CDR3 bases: TGCGCCAGCAGCTTGGGGTCTAGCGGGGAGATCGGGGAGCTGTTTTTT.

The CDR3 nucleotides are TGTGCCAGCAGTGAAGGGCCCAGCTCTGGAAACACCATATATTTT. It is translated as CASSEGPSSGNTIYF. The chain has TRBV6-1 and TRBJ1-3; D remains unclear. The CDR3 loop spans 15 amino acids. CDR1 is MNHNS, CDR2 SASEGT, per germline. The V and J ends lost 1 base and 0 bases respectively, with 7 bases between them.

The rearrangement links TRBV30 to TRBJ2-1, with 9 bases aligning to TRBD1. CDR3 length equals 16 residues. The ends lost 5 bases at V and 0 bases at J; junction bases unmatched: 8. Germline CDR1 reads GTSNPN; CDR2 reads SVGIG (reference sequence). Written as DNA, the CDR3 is TGTGCCTGGGCTCAGTCGGACAGGGGCTCCTACAATGAGCAGTTCTTC. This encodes CAWAQSDRGSYNEQFF.

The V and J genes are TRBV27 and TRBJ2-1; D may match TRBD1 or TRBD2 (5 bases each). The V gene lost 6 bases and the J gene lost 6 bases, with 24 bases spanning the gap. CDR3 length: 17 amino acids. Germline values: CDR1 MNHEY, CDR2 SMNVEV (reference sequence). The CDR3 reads CASSLSVWDQRPNEQFF. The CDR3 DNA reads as TGTGCCAGCAGCCTCTCAGTGTGGGACCAAAGACCCAATGAGCAGTTCTTC.

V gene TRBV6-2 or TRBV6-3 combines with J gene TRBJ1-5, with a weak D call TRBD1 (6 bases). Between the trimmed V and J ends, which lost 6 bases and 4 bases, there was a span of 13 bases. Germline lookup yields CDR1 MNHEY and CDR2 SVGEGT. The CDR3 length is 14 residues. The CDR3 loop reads CASSSQGANQPQHF. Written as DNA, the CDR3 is TGTGCCAGCAGCTCACAGGGTGCGAATCAGCCCCAGCATTTT.

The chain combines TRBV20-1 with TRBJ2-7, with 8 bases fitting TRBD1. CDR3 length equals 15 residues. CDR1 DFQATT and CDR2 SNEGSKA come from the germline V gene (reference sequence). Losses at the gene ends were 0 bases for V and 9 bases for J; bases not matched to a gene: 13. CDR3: CSARESRTGRSMQYF. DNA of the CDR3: TGCAGTGCTAGAGAAAGCAGGACAGGGCGGTCAATGCAGTACTTC.

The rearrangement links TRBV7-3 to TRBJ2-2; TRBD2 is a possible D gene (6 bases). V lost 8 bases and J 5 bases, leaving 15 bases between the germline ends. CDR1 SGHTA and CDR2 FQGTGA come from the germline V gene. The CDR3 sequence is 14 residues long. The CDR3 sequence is CASGAGSLTGELFF. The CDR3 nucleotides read TGTGCCAGCGGCGCGGGATCTCTTACCGGGGAGCTGTTTTTT.

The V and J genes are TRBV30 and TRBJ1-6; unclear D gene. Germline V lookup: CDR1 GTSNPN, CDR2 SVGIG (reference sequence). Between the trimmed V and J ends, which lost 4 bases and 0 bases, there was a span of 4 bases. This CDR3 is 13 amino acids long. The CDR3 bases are TGTGCCTGGACGGGCTCCTATAATTCACCCCTCCACTTT. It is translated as CAWTGSYNSPLHF.

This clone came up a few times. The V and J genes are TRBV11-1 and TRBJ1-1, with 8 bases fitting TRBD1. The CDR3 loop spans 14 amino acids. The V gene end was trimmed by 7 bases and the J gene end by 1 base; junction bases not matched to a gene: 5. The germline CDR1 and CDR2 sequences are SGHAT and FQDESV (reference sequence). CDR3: CASTRTGRNTEAFF. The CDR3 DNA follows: TGTGCCAGCACCCGGACAGGGCGGAACACTGAAGCTTTCTTT. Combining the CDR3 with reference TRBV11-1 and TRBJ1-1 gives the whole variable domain EAEVAQSPRYKITEKSQAVAFWCDPISGHATLYWYRQILGQGPELLVQFQDESVVDDSQLPKDRFSAERLKGVDSTLKIQPAELGDSAMYLCASTRTGRNTEAFFGQGTRLTVV.